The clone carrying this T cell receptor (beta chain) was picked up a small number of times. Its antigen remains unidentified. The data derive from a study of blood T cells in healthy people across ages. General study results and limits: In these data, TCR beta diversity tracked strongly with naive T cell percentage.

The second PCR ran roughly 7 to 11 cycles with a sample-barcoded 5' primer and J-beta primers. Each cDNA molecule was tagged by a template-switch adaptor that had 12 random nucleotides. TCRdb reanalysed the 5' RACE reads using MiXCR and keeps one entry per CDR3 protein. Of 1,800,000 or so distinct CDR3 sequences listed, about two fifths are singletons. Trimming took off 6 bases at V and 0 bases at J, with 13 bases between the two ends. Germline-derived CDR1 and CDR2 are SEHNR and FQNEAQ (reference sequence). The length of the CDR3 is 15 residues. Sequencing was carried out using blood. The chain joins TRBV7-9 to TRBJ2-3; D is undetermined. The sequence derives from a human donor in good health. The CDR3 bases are TGTGCCAGCAGAGGCGTTTCCACTAGCACAGATACGCAGTATTTT. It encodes CASRGVSTSTDTQYF.